This T cell receptor (beta chain) was identified during a study of cytomegalovirus exposure and HLA in healthy donors. 13 Jbeta primers and 60 Vbeta primers were used for the PCR. Clones were read by immunoSEQ multiplex PCR, and TCRdb kept only the in-frame ones, dropping some. This table holds 150,000 to 200,000 clones, 84% found once. This clone was seen a few times. Trimming cost V 1 base and J 4 bases; bases outside gene matches: 8. Germline V lookup: CDR1 SGHDT, CDR2 YYEEEE. The CDR3 is made up of 15 amino acids. Sequenced material: PBMCs. This sequence joins TRBV5-6 and TRBJ2-7; 7 bases map to TRBD2. The sequence derives from a girl between 5 and 17 years old in good health and CMV-seropositive. DNA of the CDR3: TGTGCCAGCAGCTTGCCTCTCGGGGGGAAATACGAGCAGTACTTC. Its translation: CASSLPLGGKYEQYF.